Listed here are 15 T cell receptor beta chains from one sample, sequenced in a study of cytomegalovirus exposure and HLA in healthy donors (dated by TCRdb to about 2017). Library construction relied on the immunoSEQ multiplex PCR assay. A mixture of 60 forward primers for TCR Vbeta segments and 13 reverse primers for TCR Jbeta segments was used in the multiplex PCR. TCRdb's version of the immuneACCESS table is confined to in-frame rearrangements and falls short of the full clone set. An unresolved V gene accounts for under half of the shortfall where checked; the remainder is of unknown origin. A total of some 140,000 clones appear in this sample, around four fifths of them only once. Around 1.3% of the sample rests with the top ten. The sequencing input was PBMCs. The receptors shown here come from a male donor in good health and CMV-seropositive.

This clone was counted a few times. J is TRBJ2-3 and V is TRBV5-1; tentatively, D is TRBD1 (6 bases). Germline assignment: CDR1 SGHRS and CDR2 YFSETQ. V was clipped by 4 bases and J by 0 bases, with 18 bases between them. The CDR3 runs 17 residues. CDR3 residues: CASSTPERTASTDTQYF. The CDR3 DNA sequence: TGCGCCAGCAGCACGCCCGAAAGGACAGCTAGCACAGATACGCAGTATTTT.

The V gene is TRBV30, the J gene TRBJ1-6; maybe TRBD1 (5 bases). This CDR3 region has 13 residues. Germline V CDR1 and CDR2: GTSNPN, SVGIG (reference sequence). The ends were cut back, 0 bases at V and 13 bases at J, with 13 bases in the middle. The CDR3 sequence is CAWSVPRAIPLHF. The CDR3 DNA sequence: TGTGCCTGGAGTGTACCCAGGGCAATTCCCCTCCACTTT.

The CDR3 protein is CASSIGYRGGETQYF. CDR3 nucleotides: TGTGCCAGTAGTATAGGTTACAGGGGCGGGGAGACCCAGTACTTC. The genes are TRBV19 and TRBJ2-5, with TRBD1 matching over 7 bases. The CDR3 has 15 amino acids. V shed 1 base and J 5 bases; nucleotides not matched to a gene: 7. Germline lookup yields CDR1 LNHDA and CDR2 SQIVND (reference sequence).

This clone was detected only a few times. The rearrangement uses TRBV7-8 and TRBJ1-3; D gene ambiguous. The germline V gene encodes CDR1 SGHVS and CDR2 FQNEAQ. CDR3 length: 16 residues. V was pared by 5 bases and J by 0 bases, with 14 bases between. This CDR3 reads CASSPPTVSSGNTIYF. CDR3 DNA: TGTGCCAGCAGCCCCCCGACTGTAAGCTCTGGAAACACCATATATTTT.

The V gene is TRBV10-3, the J gene TRBJ1-5; 7 bases match TRBD1. V was clipped by 1 base and J by 2 bases; unmatched bases: 2. This CDR3 contains 15 residues. Germline CDR1 reads ENHRY; CDR2 reads SYGVKD. The CDR3 reads CAISEWQGGNQPQHF. Written as DNA, the CDR3 is TGTGCCATCAGTGAGTGGCAGGGGGGCAATCAGCCCCAGCATTTT.

V is TRBV30 and J is TRBJ1-4, with no clear D. Trimming stripped 2 bases from V and 11 bases from J, with 9 bases between. The CDR3 contains 11 residues. Germline values: CDR1 GTSNPN, CDR2 SVGIG (reference sequence). The CDR3 DNA reads TGTGCCTGGAGTCCGGGAGTCAAACTGTTTTTT. Its protein is CAWSPGVKLFF.

The chain links TRBV7-3 to TRBJ2-1; D perhaps matches TRBD1 (5 bases). The CDR3 length is 15 residues. Trimming took off 4 bases at V and 5 bases at J, with 15 bases between the two ends. In germline, CDR1 is SGHTA, CDR2 FQGTGA. CDR3 loop: CASSYDSSGHNEQFF. In nucleotides, the CDR3 is TGTGCCAGCAGCTACGACAGTTCCGGACACAATGAGCAGTTCTTC. Full variable domain (rest looked up from reference TRBV7-3 and TRBJ2-1): GAGVSQTPSNKVTEKGKYVELRCDPISGHTALYWYRQSLGQGPEFLIYFQGTGAADDSGLPNDRFFAVRPEGSVSTLKIQRTERGDSAVYLCASSYDSSGHNEQFFGPGTRLTVL.

There are a few counts of this clone. The chain uses TRBV7-2 and TRBJ1-1; D ambiguous. Germline loops: CDR1 SGHTA, CDR2 FQGNSA. This CDR3 has 13 amino acids. V lost 5 bases and J lost 8, with 15 bases in between. DNA of the CDR3: TGTGCCAGCAGCCCCTGGAGGTCCCCGGAAGCTTTCTTT. The encoded protein is CASSPWRSPEAFF. The whole variable domain, remainder taken from reference TRBV7-2 and TRBJ1-1, is GAGVSQSPSNKVTEKGKDVELRCDPISGHTALYWYRQSLGQGLEFLIYFQGNSAPDKSGLPSDRFSAERTGGSVSTLTIQRTQQEDSAVYLCASSPWRSPEAFFGQGTRLTVV.

CDR3 loop: CASSKPSPGADEQYF. CDR3 DNA: TGTGCCAGCAGCAAACCATCCCCAGGGGCCGACGAGCAGTACTTC. The rearrangement links TRBV21-1 to TRBJ2-7; the table calls TRBD1, which could not be checked here. TRBV21-1 is an annotated pseudogene. The CDR3 spans 15 residues.

The chain uses TRBV27 and TRBJ2-7; possible D gene TRBD2, 6 bases. Trimming left V 4 bases short and J 0 bases short, with 13 bases between. Germline CDR1 MNHEY, CDR2 SMNVEV (reference sequence). This CDR3 is 15 amino acids long. DNA of the CDR3: TGTGCCAGCAGTTCCCCCGGGGGAGGCTCCTACGAGCAGTACTTC. It specifies CASSSPGGGSYEQYF.

The chain joins TRBV4-1 to TRBJ1-3; 7 nucleotides line up with TRBD1. Trimming took 0 bases from V and 5 from J; bases not matched to a gene: 7. This CDR3 spans 16 amino acids. Germline V gives CDR1 MGHRA, CDR2 YSYEKL. Here the CDR3 reads CASSQDGRGLRNTIYF. Here the CDR3 DNA reads TGCGCCAGCAGCCAAGATGGAAGGGGGCTTAGAAACACCATATATTTT.

The CDR3 sequence: CASSFNAGTGQFF. The CDR3 bases are TGTGCCAGCAGCTTCAATGCTGGGACAGGGCAGTTCTTC. The chain employs TRBV7-9 and TRBJ2-1; TRBD1 agrees at 8 bases. V dropped 3 bases and J dropped 12; count of bases not matched to a gene: 7. This CDR3 is built from 13 residues. Germline loops: CDR1 SEHNR, CDR2 FQNEAQ (reference sequence).

The chain has TRBV28 and TRBJ2-7, with 9 positions matching TRBD2. Trimming removed 7 bases from V and 3 bases from J; junction bases left unmatched: 10. Germline CDR1 reads MDHEN; CDR2 reads SYDVKM. The CDR3 extends over 15 amino acids. This CDR3 is CASNPATSGGYEQYF. DNA for the CDR3: TGTGCCAGCAACCCAGCGACTAGCGGAGGCTACGAGCAGTACTTC.

The chain carries TRBV19 and TRBJ2-7; 10 bases fit TRBD1. V gave up 4 bases and J gave up 2 bases; unmatched junction bases: 5. The CDR3 runs 15 residues. The germline V gene encodes CDR1 LNHDA and CDR2 SQIVND (reference sequence). CDR3 loop: CASSTGQGPTYEQYF. The DNA of the CDR3 is TGTGCCAGTAGTACGGGACAGGGGCCTACCTACGAGCAGTACTTC. Filled out from reference TRBV19 and TRBJ2-7, the complete variable domain reads DGGITQSPKYLFRKEGQNVTLSCEQNLNHDAMYWYRQDPGQGLRLIYYSQIVNDFQKGDIAEGYSVSREKKESFPLTVTSAQKNPTAFYLCASSTGQGPTYEQYFGPGTRLTVT.

This clone occurred a few times. This chain links TRBV15 with TRBJ2-1; 11 nucleotides match TRBD2. The CDR3 sequence is 15 residues long. CDR1 and CDR2 (germline): LNHNV, YYDKDF (reference sequence). Losses at the gene ends were 9 bases for V and 4 bases for J; bases not matched to a gene: 8. The CDR3 here is CATTSGSEWYNEQFF. DNA for the CDR3: TGTGCCACTACTAGCGGGAGTGAATGGTACAATGAGCAGTTCTTC.